This T cell receptor beta chain was sequenced for a study of cytomegalovirus exposure and HLA in healthy donors listed by TCRdb under 2017. As for the study more broadly: According to a later analysis, one platform produced both the roughly 120 validation repertoires and the roughly 640 repertoires of the first cohort. In addition to the first cohort of 666 subjects, a separate validation cohort of about 120 different subjects was used. The study aimed to test whether cataloging public T cell receptors could reveal signatures of past pathogen exposure. To predict cytomegalovirus infection status, the study brought together high-throughput TCR immunosequencing, statistical association of individual TCRs with disease status, and machine learning.

Taken from the germline V gene, the CDR1 and CDR2 loops are MGHRA and YSYEKL. The germline ends are 6 bases apart after V is trimmed by 0 bases and J by 1 base. Including the terminal cysteine and phenylalanine, the CDR3 comprises 14 residues. The only DNA kept is the CDR3, 42 bases in frame from the first base. Separate from the approximately 670-subject first cohort, the validation cohort of roughly 110 subjects was the group to which the donors belonged. Library preparation used the immunoSEQ multiplex PCR assay. Regarding the original processing steps: A statistical classification framework was built to diagnose cytomegalovirus status from the catalog of TCR beta chain sequences. Imported from immuneACCESS, the table was reduced by TCRdb to in-frame sequences with V and J called. These copies leave out some clones; in studies compared against another copy, an unresolved V gene accounts for under half, and the cause of the remainder is not known. V and J calls and clone size are copied from that table; D and trimming were computed from the DNA. Recorded for this sample are under 200,000 clones; roughly nine tenths of them occurred a single time. 5.7% of the sample is in the top ten clones.

As regards this clone: Its binding antigen is unknown. No much larger clone exists at a distance of one base, and base qualities are not known. This same CDR3 is encoded by further DNA sequences in the sample.

Paper-wide results and their limitations: In vitro tests confirmed that a few of the cytomegalovirus-associated TCR beta chains recognize cytomegalovirus antigens. According to the authors, the approach could potentially be generalized to other disease states and immunological phenotypes. The validation cohort had no HLA typing available for a later analysis, so co-occurrence within that cohort was assessed over all 130 or so repertoires. Most TCR sequences were seen in very few donors, while some public TCRs were found in many individuals. Subsequent analysis determined that TCRs grouped into clusters in the first cohort also showed a tendency toward co-occurrence across the 130 or so validation repertoires, and approximately 94% of cluster scores exceeded 0. In both the original and validation cohorts, the classifier was reported to diagnose cytomegalovirus status with high specificity and sensitivity. A total of 164 TCR beta chains were listed by the study as associated with cytomegalovirus.

The clonotype comes from a woman aged 25 to 45 in good health and CMV-seronegative. The rearranged chain carries TRBV4-1 and TRBJ2-5; the D gene is perhaps TRBD1 or TRBD2, each of them matching over 5 bases. The sequenced material came from PBMCs. DNA sequence: TGCGCCAGCAGCCAAGATGGGACCCAAGAGACCCAGTACTTC. It translates to CASSQDGTQETQYF.